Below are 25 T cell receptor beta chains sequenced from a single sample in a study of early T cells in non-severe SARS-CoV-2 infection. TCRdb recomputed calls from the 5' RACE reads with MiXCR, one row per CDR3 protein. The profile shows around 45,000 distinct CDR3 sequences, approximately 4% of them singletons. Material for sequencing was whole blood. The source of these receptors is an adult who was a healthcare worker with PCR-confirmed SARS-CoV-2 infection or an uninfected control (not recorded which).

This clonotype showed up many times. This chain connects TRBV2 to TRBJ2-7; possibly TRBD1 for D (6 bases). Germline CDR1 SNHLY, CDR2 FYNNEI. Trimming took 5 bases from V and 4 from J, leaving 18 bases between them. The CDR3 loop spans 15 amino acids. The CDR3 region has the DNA TGTGCCAGCAGTTCTAGAAGGGACACCCGATACGAGCAGTACTTC. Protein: CASSSRRDTRYEQYF.

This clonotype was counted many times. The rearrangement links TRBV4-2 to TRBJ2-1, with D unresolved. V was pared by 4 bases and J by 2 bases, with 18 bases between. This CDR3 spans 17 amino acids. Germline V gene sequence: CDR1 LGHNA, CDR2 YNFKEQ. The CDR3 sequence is CASSPSLTGPTYNEQFF. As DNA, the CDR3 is TGTGCCAGCAGCCCCTCTCTCACGGGCCCTACCTACAATGAGCAGTTCTTC.

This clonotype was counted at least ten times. The CDR3: CASSLIPLAGGPVTGELFF. The CDR3 nucleotides are TGTGCCAGCAGCTTGATTCCCCTAGCGGGAGGGCCTGTCACCGGGGAGCTGTTTTTT. The chain combines TRBV7-3 with TRBJ2-2, with 12 bases fitting TRBD2. The CDR3 covers 19 residues. Germline CDR1 SGHTA, CDR2 FQGTGA. V trimming: 3 bases; J trimming: 4 bases; junction bases outside the gene matches: 12.

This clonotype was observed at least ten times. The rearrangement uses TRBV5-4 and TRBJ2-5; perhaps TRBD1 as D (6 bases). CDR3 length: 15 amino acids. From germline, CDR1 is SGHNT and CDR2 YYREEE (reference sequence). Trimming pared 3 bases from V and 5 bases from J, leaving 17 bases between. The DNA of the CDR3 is TGTGCCAGCAGCTGGAAACAGGGATTGGGTGAGACCCAGTACTTC. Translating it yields CASSWKQGLGETQYF.

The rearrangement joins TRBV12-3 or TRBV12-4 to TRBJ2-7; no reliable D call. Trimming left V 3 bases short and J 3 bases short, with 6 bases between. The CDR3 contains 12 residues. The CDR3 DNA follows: TGTGCCAGCAGTTTTAGGGTCTACGAGCAGTACTTC. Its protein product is CASSFRVYEQYF.

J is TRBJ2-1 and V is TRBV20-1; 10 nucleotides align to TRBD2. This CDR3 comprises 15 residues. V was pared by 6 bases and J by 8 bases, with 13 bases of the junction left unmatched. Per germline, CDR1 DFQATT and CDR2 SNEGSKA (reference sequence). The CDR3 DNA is TGCAGTGCGCCGAGGCGGGCTAGCGGGAGCTATGAGCAGTTCTTC. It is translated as CSAPRRASGSYEQFF.

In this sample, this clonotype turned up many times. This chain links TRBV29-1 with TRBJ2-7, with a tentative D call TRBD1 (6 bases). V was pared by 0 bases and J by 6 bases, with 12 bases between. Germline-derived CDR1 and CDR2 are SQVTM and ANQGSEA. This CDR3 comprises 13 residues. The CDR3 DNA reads TGCAGCGTTGAAGATCACACAGGGCGCGAGCAGTACTTC. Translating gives CSVEDHTGREQYF.

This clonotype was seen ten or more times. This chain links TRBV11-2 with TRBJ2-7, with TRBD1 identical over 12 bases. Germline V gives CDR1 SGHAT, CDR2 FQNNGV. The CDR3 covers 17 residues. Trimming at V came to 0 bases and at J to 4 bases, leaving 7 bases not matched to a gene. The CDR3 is CASSLEWDRGLYYEQYF. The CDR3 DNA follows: TGTGCCAGCAGCTTAGAGTGGGACAGGGGGCTCTATTACGAGCAGTACTTC.

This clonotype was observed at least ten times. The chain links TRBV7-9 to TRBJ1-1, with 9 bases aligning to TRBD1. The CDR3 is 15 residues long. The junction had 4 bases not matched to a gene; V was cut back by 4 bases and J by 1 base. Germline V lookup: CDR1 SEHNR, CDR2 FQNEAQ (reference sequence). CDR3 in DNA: TGTGCCAGCAGCTCGCCGGGACAGGGGAACACTGAAGCTTTCTTT. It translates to CASSSPGQGNTEAFF.

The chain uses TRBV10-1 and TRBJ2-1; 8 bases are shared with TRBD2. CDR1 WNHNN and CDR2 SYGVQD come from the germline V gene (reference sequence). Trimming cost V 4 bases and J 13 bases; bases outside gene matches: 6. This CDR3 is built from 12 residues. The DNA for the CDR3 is TGCGCCAGCAGTGCCCCCGGACTAGCCCAGTTCTTC. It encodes CASSAPGLAQFF.

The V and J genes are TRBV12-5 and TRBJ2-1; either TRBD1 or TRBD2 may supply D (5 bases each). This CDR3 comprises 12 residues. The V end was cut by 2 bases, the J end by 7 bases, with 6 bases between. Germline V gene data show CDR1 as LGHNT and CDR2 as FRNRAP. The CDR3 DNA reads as TGTGCTAGTGGTTTGTGGGGGAATGAGCAGTTCTTC. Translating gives CASGLWGNEQFF.

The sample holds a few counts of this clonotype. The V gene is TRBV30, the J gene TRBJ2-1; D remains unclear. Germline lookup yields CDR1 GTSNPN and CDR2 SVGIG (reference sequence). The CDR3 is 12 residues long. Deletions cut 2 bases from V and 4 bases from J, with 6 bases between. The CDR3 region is CAWSTQYNEQFF. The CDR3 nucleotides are TGTGCCTGGAGTACCCAATACAATGAGCAGTTCTTC.

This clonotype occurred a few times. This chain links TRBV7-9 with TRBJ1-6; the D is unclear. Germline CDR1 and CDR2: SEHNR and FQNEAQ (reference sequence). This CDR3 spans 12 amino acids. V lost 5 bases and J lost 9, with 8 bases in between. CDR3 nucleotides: TGTGCCAGCAGCGCCAAGGGTTCACCCCTCCACTTT. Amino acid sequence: CASSAKGSPLHF.

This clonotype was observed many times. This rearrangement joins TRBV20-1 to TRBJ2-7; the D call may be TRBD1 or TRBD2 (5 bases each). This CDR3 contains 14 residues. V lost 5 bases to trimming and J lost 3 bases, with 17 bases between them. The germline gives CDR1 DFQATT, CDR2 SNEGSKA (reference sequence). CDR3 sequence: CSASARGPDYEQYF. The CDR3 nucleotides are TGCAGTGCTTCTGCCCGGGGACCCGACTACGAGCAGTACTTC.

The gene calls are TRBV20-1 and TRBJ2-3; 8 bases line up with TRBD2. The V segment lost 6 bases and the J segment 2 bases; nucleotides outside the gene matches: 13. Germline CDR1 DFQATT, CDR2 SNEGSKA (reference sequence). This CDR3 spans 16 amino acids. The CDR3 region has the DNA TGCAGTGCCAAAACCCCCGTAGCGGGGTTCACAGATACGCAGTATTTT. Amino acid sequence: CSAKTPVAGFTDTQYF.

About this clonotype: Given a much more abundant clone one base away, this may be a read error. CDR3 loop: CGSSLALTGQANYNEQFF. The CDR3 DNA reads as TGTGGCAGCAGCTTAGCGCTGACGGGACAGGCGAACTACAATGAGCAGTTCTTC. The chain recombines TRBV7-9 with TRBJ2-1, with 8 positions matching TRBD1. The germline V gene has CDR1 SEHNR and CDR2 FQNEAQ (reference sequence). The CDR3 covers 18 residues.

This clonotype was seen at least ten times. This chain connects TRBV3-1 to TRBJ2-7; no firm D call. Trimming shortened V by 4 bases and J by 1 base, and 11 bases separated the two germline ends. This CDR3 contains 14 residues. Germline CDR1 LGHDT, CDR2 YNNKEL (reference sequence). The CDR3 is CASSPRRGSYEQYF. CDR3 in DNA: TGTGCCAGCAGCCCGCGGAGAGGATCCTACGAGCAGTACTTC.

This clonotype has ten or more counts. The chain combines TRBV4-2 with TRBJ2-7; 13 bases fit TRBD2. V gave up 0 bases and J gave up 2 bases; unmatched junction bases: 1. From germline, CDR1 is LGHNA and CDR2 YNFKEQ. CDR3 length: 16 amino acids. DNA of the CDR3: TGTGCCAGCAGCCAAGAGGGGACTAGCGGGACCTACGAGCAGTACTTC. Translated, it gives CASSQEGTSGTYEQYF.

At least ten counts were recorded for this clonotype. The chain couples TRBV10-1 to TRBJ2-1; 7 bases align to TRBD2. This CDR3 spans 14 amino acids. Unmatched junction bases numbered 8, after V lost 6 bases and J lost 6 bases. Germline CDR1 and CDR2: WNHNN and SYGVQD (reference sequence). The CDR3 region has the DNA TGCGCCAGCAGCCCCGGAGCGGGACTCAATGAGCAGTTCTTC. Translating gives CASSPGAGLNEQFF.

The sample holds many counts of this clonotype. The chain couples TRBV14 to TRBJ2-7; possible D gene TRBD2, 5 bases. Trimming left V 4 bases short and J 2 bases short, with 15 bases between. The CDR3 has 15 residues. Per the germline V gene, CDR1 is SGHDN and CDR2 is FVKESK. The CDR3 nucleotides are TGTGCCAGCAGCCGCCCCGGGATCTGGGCCTACGAGCAGTACTTC. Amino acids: CASSRPGIWAYEQYF.

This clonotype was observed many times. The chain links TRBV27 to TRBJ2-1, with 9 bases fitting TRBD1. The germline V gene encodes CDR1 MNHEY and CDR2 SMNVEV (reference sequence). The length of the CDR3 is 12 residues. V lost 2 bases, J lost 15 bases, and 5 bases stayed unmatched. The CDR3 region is CASSLLQGAPFF. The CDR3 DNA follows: TGTGCCAGCAGTTTACTACAGGGGGCTCCGTTCTTC.

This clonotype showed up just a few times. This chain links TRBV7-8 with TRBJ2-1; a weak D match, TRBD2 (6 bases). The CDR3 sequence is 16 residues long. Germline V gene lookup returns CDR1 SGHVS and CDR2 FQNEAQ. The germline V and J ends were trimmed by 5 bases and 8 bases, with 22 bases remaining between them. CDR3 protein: CASSRHGGTDRYEQFF. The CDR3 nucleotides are TGTGCCAGCAGCCGACACGGGGGTACCGACCGTTATGAGCAGTTCTTC.

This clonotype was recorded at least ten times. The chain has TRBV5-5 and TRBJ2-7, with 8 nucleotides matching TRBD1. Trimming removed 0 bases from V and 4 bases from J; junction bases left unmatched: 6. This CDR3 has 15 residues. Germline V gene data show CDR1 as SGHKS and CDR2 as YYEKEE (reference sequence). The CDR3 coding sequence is TGTGCCAGCAGCTTGGTGGACAGGGTGTCGTACGAGCAGTACTTC. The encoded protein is CASSLVDRVSYEQYF.

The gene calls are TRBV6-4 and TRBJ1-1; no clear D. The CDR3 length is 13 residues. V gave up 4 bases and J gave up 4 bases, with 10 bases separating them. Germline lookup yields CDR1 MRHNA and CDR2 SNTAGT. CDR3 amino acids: CASSVHPGTEAFF. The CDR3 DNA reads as TGTGCCAGCAGTGTTCACCCAGGCACTGAAGCTTTCTTT.

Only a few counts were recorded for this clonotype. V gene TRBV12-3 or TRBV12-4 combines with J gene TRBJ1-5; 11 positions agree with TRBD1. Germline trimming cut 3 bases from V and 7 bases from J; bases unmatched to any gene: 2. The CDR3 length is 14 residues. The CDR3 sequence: CASSFGQGAQPQHF. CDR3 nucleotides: TGTGCCAGCAGTTTCGGACAGGGGGCACAGCCCCAGCATTTT.